This TCR beta chain was found in a study of blood T cell repertoires in COVID-19. Germline loops: CDR1 MNHEY, CDR2 SMNVEV (reference sequence). CDR3 length: 17 amino acids. J gave up 1 base and V 4 bases, and 7 bases lay outside the gene matches. Categorization into cohorts depended on clinical history that participants reported. Generated by immunoSEQ multiplex PCR, the TCRdb table keeps only in-frame clones and is missing some. The sample has 190,000 or so clones; 80% to 90% are singletons. Material: PBMCs or T cells enriched from blood (not recorded which). The clonotype was recovered from a woman aged 18-29 years who had recovered from COVID-19. The chain uses TRBV27 and TRBJ1-6; 7 bases map to TRBD1. The CDR3 region is CASSSRQGVSYNSPLHF. CDR3 in DNA: TGTGCCAGCAGTTCTAGACAGGGAGTGTCCTATAATTCACCCCTCCACTTT.